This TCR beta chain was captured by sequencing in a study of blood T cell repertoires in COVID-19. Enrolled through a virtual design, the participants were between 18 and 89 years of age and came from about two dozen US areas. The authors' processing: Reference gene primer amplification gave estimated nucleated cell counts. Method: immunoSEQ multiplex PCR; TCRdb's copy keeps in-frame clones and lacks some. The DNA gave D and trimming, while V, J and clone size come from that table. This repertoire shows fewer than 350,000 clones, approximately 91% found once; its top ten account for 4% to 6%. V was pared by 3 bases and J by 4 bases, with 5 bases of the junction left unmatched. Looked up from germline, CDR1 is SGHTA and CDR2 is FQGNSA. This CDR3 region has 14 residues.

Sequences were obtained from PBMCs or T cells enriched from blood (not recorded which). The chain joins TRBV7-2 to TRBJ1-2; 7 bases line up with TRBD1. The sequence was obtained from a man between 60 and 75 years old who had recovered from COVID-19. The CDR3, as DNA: TGTGCCAGCAGCTTGGTGGGACAGATCTATGGCTACACCTTC. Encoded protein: CASSLVGQIYGYTF.